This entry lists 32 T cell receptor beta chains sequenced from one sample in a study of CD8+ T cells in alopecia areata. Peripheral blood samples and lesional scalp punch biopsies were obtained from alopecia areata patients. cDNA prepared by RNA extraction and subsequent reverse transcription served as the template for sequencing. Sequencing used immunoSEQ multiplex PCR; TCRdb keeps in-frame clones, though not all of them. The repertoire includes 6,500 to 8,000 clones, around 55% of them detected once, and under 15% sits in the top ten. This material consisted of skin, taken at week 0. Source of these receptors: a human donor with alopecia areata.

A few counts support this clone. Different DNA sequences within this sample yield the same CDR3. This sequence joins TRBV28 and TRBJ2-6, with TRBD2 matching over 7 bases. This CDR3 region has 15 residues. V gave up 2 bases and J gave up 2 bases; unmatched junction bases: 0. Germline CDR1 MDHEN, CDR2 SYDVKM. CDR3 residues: CASSLGGAGANVLTF. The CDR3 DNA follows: TGTGCCAGCAGTTTAGGGGGGGCTGGGGCCAACGTCCTGACTTTC.

CDR3 in DNA: TGTGCCAGCAGCTTAGCTCGGGGGTCCAACTATGGCTACACCTTC. This sequence encodes CASSLARGSNYGYTF. The chain couples TRBV7-9 to TRBJ1-2; D possibly corresponds to TRBD1 (5 bases). Deletions cut 0 bases from V and 2 bases from J, with 10 bases between. Germline V gene lookup returns CDR1 SEHNR and CDR2 FQNEAQ (reference sequence). CDR3 length: 15 amino acids.

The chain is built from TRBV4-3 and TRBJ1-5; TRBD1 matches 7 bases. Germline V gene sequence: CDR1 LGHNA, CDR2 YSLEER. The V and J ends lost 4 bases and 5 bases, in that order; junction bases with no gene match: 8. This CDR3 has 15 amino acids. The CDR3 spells CASSRETGTDQPQHF. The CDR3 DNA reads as TGCGCCAGCAGCCGAGAGACAGGGACAGATCAGCCCCAGCATTTT.

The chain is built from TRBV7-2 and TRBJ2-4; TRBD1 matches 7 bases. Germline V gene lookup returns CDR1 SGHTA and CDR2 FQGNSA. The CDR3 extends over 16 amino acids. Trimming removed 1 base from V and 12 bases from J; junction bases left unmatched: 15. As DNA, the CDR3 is TGTGCCAGCAGCTTAGAGGCCACCTTACAGGGGTTTGATCAGTACTTC. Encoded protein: CASSLEATLQGFDQYF.

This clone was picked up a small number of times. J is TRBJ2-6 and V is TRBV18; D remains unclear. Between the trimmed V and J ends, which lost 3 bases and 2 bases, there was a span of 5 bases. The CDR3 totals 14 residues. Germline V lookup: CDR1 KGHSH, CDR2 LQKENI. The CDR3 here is CASSPTTGANVLTF. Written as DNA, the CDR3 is TGTGCCAGCTCACCTACTACTGGGGCCAACGTCCTGACTTTC.

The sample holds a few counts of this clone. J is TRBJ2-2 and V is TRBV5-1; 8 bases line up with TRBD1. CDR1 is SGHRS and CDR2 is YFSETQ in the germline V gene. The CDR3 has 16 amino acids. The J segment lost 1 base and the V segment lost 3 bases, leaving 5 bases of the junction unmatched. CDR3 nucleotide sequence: TGCGCCAGCAGCTCGGGGACAGGCGTGAACACCGGGGAGCTGTTTTTT. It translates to CASSSGTGVNTGELFF.

The CDR3 DNA is TGCGCCAGCAGCCAAGAACACAGGGTGGAGACCCAGTACTTC. This gives the protein CASSQEHRVETQYF. The rearrangement uses TRBV4-1 and TRBJ2-5, with D possibly matching TRBD1 (6 bases). Germline V gene lookup returns CDR1 MGHRA and CDR2 YSYEKL. The CDR3 sequence is 14 residues long. Between the trimmed V and J ends, which lost 0 bases and 5 bases, there was a span of 10 bases.

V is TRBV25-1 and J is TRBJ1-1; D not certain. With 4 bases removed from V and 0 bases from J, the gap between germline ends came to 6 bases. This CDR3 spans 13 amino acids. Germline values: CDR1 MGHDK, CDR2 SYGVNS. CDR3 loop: CASSAQLNTEAFF. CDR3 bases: TGTGCCAGCAGTGCACAGTTGAACACTGAAGCTTTCTTT.

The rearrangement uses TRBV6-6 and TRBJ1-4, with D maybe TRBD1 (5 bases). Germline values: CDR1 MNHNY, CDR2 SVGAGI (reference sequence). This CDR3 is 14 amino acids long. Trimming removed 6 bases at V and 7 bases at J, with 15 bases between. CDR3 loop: CASRGGPWSEKLFF. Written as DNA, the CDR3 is TGTGCCAGCAGGGGGGGACCCTGGAGTGAAAAACTGTTTTTT.

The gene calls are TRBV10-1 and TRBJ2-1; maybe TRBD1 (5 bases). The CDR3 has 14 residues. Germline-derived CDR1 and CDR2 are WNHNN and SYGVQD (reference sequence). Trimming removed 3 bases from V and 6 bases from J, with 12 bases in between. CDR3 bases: TGCGCCAGCAGTGATGGCCAGGGTAGCAATGAGCAGTTCTTC. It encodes CASSDGQGSNEQFF.

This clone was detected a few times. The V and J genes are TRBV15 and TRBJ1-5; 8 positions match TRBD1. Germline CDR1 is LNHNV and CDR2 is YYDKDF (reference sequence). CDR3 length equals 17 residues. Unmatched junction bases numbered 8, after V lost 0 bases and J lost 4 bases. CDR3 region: CATSRDEQGAWNQPQHF. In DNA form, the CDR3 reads TGTGCCACCAGCAGAGATGAGCAGGGGGCATGGAATCAGCCCCAGCATTTT. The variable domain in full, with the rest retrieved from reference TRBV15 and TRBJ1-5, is DAMVIQNPRYQVTQFGKPVTLSCSQTLNHNVMYWYQQKSSQAPKLLFHYYDKDFNNEADTPDNFQSRRPNTSFCFLDIRSPGLGDTAMYLCATSRDEQGAWNQPQHFGDGTRLSIL.

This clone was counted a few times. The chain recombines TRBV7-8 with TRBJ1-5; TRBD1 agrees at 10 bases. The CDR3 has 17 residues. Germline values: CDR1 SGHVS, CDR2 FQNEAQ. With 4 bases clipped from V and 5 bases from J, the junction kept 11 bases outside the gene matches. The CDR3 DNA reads TGTGCCAGCAGCTCCCTAAGACTCGGACAGGGGGATCAGCCCCAGCATTTT. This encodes CASSSLRLGQGDQPQHF.

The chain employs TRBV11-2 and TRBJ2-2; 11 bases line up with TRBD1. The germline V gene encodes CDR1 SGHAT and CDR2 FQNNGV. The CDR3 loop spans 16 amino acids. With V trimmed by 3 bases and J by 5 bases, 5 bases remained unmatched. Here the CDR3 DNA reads TGTGCCAGCAGCTTGGGGACAGGGGGTAGGACCGGGGAGCTGTTTTTT. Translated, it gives CASSLGTGGRTGELFF.

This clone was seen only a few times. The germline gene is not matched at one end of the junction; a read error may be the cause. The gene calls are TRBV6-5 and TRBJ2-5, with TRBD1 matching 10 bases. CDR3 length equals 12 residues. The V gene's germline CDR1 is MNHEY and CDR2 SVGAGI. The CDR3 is CASSYEDRGHDF. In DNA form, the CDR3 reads TGTGCCAGCAGTTACGAAGACAGGGGGCACGACTTC.

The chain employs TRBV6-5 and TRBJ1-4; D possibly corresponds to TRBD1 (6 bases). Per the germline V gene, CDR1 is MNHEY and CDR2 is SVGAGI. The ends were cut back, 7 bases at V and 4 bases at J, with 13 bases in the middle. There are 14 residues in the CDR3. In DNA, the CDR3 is TGTGCCAGCAAAAGACAGGATTTTAATGAAAAACTGTTTTTT. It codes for CASKRQDFNEKLFF.

CDR3 coding DNA: TGTGCCAGCAGTGGTCCGAGAGGGTTTAACATTCAGTACTTC. It encodes CASSGPRGFNIQYF. The rearrangement links TRBV6-6 to TRBJ2-4, with D tentatively TRBD2 (5 bases). Trimming cost V 5 bases and J 7 bases, with 15 bases left between them. CDR3 length equals 14 residues. Germline-derived CDR1 and CDR2 are MNHNY and SVGAGI (reference sequence).

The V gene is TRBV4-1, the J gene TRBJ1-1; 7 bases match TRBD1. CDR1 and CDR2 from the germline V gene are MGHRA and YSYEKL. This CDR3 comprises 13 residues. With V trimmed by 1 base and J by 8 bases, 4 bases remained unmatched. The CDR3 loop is CASSQATGTEAFF. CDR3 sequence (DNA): TGCGCCAGCAGCCAAGCGACAGGGACAGAAGCTTTCTTT.

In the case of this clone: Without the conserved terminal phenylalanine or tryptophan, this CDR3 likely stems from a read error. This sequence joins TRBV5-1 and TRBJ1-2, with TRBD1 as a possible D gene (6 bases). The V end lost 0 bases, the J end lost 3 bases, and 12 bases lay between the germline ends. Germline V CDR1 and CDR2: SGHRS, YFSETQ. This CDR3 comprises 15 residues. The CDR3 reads CASSLAEGGDYGYTL. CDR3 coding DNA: TGCGCCAGCAGCTTGGCCGAGGGGGGCGACTATGGCTACACCCTC.

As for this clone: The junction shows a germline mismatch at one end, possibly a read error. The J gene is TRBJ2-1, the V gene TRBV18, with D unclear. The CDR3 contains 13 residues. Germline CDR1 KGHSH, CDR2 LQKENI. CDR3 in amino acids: CASSPPGDNEQFF. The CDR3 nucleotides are TGTGCCAGCTCCCCACCGGGCGACAATGAGCAGTTCTTC.

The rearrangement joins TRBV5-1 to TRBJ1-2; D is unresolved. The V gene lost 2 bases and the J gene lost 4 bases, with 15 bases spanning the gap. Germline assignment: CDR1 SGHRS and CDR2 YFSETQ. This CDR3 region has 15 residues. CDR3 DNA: TGCGCCAGCAGCTTCGGGGTCTCGGCGGGCTATGGCTACACCTTC. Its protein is CASSFGVSAGYGYTF.

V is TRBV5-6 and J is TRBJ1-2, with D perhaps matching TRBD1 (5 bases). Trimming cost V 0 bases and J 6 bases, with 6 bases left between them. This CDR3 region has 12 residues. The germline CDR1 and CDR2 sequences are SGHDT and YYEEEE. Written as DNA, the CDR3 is TGTGCCAGCAGCTTGGGAGGGGATGGCTACACCTTC. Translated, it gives CASSLGGDGYTF. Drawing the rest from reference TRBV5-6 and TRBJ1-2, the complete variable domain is DAGVTQSPTHLIKTRGQQVTLRCSPKSGHDTVSWYQQALGQGPQFIFQYYEEEERQRGNFPDRFSGHQFPNYSSELNVNALLLGDSALYLCASSLGGDGYTFGSGTRLTVV.

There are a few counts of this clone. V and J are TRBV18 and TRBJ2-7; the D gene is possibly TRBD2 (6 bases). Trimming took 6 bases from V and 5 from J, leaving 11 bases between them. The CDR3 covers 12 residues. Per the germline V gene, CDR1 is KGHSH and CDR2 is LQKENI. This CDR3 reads CASSPGVNEQYF. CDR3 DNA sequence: TGTGCCAGCTCTCCGGGGGTTAACGAGCAGTACTTC.

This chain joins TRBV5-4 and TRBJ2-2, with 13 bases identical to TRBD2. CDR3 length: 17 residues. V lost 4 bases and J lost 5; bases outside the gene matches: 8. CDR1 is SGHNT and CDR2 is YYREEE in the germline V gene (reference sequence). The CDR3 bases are TGTGCCAGCAGCCGAGGACTAGCGGGAGAGAATACCGGGGAGCTGTTTTTT. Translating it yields CASSRGLAGENTGELFF.

This chain's CDR3 is CASSASSGSSGEQYF. DNA for the CDR3: TGTGCCAGCAGCGCGTCTAGCGGGAGTTCGGGCGAGCAGTACTTC. The chain couples TRBV9 to TRBJ2-5; 10 nucleotides agree with TRBD2. The J call could be wrong; TRBJ2-7 is a better fit for the DNA end. The CDR3 runs 15 residues. Germline V gives CDR1 SGDLS, CDR2 YYNGEE.

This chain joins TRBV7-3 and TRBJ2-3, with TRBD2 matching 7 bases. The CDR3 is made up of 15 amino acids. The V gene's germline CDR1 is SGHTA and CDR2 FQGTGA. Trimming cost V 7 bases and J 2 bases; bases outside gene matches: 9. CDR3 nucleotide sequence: TGTGCCAGCAAGAGTCGGGGGGTGGACACAGATACGCAGTATTTT. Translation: CASKSRGVDTDTQYF. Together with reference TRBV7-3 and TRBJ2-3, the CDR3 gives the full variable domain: GAGVSQTPSNKVTEKGKYVELRCDPISGHTALYWYRQSLGQGPEFLIYFQGTGAADDSGLPNDRFFAVRPEGSVSTLKIQRTERGDSAVYLCASKSRGVDTDTQYFGPGTRLTVL.

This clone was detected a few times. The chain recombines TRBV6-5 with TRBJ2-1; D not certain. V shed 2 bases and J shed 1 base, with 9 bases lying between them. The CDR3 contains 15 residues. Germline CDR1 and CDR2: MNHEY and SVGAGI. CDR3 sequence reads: CASSYGETSYNEQFF. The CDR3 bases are TGTGCCAGCAGTTACGGAGAGACGTCCTACAATGAGCAGTTCTTC.

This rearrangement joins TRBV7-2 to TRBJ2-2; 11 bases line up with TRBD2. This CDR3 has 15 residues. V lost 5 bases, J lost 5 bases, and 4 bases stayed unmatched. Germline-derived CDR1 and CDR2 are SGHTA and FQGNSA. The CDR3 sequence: CASSVTSGTTGELFF. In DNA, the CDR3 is TGTGCCAGCAGCGTGACTAGCGGGACAACCGGGGAGCTGTTTTTT.

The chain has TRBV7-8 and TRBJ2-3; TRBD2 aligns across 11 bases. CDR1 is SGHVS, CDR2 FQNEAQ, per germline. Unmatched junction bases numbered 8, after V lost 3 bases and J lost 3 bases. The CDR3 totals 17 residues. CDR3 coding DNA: TGTGCCAGCAGCTTCCGCATAGCGGGAGGGCAAACAGATACGCAGTATTTT. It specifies CASSFRIAGGQTDTQYF.

The CDR3 DNA reads TGTGCCAGCAGCGTAGCGGCGGGCACTTACGAGCAGTACTTC. It yields the protein CASSVAAGTYEQYF. The chain is built from TRBV9 and TRBJ2-5; weak D call: TRBD2 (5 bases). The last part of the DNA fits TRBJ2-7 better; the J call may be wrong. The CDR3 runs 14 residues. CDR1 is SGDLS and CDR2 is YYNGEE in the germline V gene.

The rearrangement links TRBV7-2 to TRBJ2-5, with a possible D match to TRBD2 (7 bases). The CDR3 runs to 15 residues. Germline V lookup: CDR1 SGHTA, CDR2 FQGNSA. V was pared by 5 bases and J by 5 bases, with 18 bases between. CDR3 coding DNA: TGTGCCAGCAGCCCCAATGGGGGGGCGGGTGAGACCCAGTACTTC. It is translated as CASSPNGGAGETQYF.

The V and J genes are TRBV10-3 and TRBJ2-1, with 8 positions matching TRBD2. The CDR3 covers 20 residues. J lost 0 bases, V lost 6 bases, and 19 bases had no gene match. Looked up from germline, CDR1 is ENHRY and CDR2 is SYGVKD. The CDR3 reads CAIRTDGSGSPRGSYNEQFF. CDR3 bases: TGTGCCATCAGGACCGACGGGAGCGGGAGTCCCCGAGGCTCCTACAATGAGCAGTTCTTC.

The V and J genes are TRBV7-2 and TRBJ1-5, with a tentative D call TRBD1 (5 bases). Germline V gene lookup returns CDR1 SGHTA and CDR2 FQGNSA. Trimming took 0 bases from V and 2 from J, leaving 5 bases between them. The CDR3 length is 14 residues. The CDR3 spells CASSLAGGNQPQHF. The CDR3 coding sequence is TGTGCCAGCAGCTTAGCAGGGGGCAATCAGCCCCAGCATTTT.